This T cell receptor (beta chain) was found in a study of CD4 T cells in relation to SARS-CoV-2 and coronaviruses. Study summary: Controls used an HIV-1 Nef peptide pool or no peptide. Findings and caveats of the study: About 65% of donors had memory CD4+ clonotypes crossrecognizing SARS-CoV-2 and common cold coronavirus spike.

CD4+ T cells from unexposed donors were obtained before the COVID-19 pandemic (2011-2018). After about 10 days of culture, CD4+ T cells were isolated. Testing used SARS-CoV-2 S/N and four cold-coronavirus spikes on unexposed-donor CD4+ T cells, cells permitting. Turning to this clone: What it binds is not known.

The method was immunoSEQ multiplex PCR; TCRdb's version includes in-frame clones alone and lacks a portion of them. The sample holds some 30,000 clones, around 76% seen once. CDR1 is SGHTA and CDR2 is FQGNSA in the germline V gene. V was pared by 0 bases and J by 4 bases, with 5 bases between. CDR3 length equals 13 residues. Sequenced sample: CD4+ T cells from PBMCs, cultured in vitro. The source is a human donor in good health. This chain joins TRBV7-2 and TRBJ2-3; no clear D. CDR3 bases: TGTGCCAGCAGCTTAGCGTTCTCAGATACGCAGTATTTT. Residues: CASSLAFSDTQYF.